This T cell receptor (beta chain) was recorded in a study of radiotherapy plus CTLA-4 blockade in lung cancer. About the study: There were objective responses in 15% to 20% of patients, and over 30% had disease control.

TCRdb keeps only in-frame clones here, not all; method: immunoSEQ multiplex PCR. The sample holds about 35,000 clones; around 83% are singletons and the top ten take 5.5% to 7%. Patients had chemo-refractory metastatic non-small-cell lung cancer and received focal radiation plus CTLA-4 blockade that used ipilimumab. The length of the CDR3 is 17 residues. Germline CDR1 is SGHVS and CDR2 is FNYEAQ. Germline trimming cut 1 base from V and 6 bases from J; bases unmatched to any gene: 11. The input for sequencing was peripheral blood, taken from a patient treated with radiotherapy plus ipilimumab. This clonotype was sampled from a human donor with non-small cell lung cancer who had stable disease on radiotherapy plus ipilimumab. The chain joins TRBV7-6 to TRBJ2-3; TRBD1 agrees at 9 bases. The CDR3 loop is CASSLGAWGQGDDTQYF. The CDR3, as DNA: TGTGCCAGCAGCTTAGGGGCTTGGGGACAGGGAGACGATACGCAGTATTTT.